This T cell receptor (beta chain) was recorded in a study of T cell changes during pregnancy in multiple sclerosis. Measured with immunoSEQ multiplex PCR; TCRdb has only the in-frame clones, and not every one. Of 55,000 to 70,000 clones in the sample, approximately 91% were seen once. CDR1 and CDR2 (germline): LGHNA, YSLEER. This CDR3 comprises 13 residues. V shed 0 bases, J shed 6 bases, and the junction held 2 bases outside the gene matches. The chain joins TRBV4-3 to TRBJ2-7; TRBD2 aligns across 7 bases. This material consisted of CD4+ T cells from peripheral blood mononuclear cells, taken in the third trimester of pregnancy. The receptor comes from a female donor with multiple sclerosis, enrolled in a pregnancy study. CDR3 coding DNA: TGCGCCAGCAGCCAAGATCCGGGGGGCGAGCAGTACTTC. It codes for CASSQDPGGEQYF.